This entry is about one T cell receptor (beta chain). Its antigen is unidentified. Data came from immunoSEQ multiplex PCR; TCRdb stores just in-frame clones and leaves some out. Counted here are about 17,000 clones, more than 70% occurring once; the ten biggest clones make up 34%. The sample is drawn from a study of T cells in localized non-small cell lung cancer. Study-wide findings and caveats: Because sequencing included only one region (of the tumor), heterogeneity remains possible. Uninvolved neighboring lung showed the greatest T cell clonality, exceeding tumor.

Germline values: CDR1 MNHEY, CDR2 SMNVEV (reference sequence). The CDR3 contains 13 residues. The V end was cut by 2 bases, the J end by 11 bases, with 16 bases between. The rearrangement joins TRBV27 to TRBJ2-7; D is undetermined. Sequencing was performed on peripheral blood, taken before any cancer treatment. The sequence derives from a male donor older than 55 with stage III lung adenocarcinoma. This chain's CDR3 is CASSLVPPAREYF. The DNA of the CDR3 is TGTGCCAGCAGTTTAGTTCCTCCGGCAAGGGAGTACTTC.